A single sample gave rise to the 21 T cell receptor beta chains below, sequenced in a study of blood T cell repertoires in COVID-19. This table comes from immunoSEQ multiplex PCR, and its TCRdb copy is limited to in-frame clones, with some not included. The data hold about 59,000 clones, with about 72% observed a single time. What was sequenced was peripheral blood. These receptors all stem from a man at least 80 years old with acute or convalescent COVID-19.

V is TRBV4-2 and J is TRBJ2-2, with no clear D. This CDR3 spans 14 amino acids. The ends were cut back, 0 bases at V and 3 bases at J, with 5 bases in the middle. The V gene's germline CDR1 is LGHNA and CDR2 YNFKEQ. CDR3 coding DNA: TGTGCCAGCAGCCAAGATACGGACACCGGGGAGCTGTTTTTT. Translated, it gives CASSQDTDTGELFF.

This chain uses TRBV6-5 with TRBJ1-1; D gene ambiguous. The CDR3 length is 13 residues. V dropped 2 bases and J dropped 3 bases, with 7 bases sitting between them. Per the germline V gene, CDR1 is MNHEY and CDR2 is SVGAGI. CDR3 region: CASSYGQYTEAFF. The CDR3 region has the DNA TGTGCCAGCAGTTACGGGCAATACACTGAAGCTTTCTTT.

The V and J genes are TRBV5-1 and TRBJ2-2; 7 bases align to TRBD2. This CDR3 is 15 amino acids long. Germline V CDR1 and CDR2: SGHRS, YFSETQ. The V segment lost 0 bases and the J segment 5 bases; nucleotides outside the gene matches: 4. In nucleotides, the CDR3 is TGCGCCAGCAGCTTGGCGTGGGGGGGAACCGGGGAGCTGTTTTTT. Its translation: CASSLAWGGTGELFF.

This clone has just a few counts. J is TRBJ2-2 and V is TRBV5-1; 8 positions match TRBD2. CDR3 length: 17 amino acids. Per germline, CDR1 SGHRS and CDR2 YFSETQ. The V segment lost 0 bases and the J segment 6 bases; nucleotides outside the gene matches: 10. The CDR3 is CASSLEGRGGRSGELFF. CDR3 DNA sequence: TGCGCCAGCAGCTTGGAAGGACGGGGGGGCCGGTCCGGGGAGCTGTTTTTT.

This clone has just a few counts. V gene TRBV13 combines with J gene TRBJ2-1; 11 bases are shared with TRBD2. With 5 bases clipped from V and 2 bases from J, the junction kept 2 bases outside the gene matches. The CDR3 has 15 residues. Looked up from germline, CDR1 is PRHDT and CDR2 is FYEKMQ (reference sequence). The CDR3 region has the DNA TGTGCCAGCAGCCGTAGCGGGGGGGCCTACAATGAGCAGTTCTTC. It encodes CASSRSGGAYNEQFF.

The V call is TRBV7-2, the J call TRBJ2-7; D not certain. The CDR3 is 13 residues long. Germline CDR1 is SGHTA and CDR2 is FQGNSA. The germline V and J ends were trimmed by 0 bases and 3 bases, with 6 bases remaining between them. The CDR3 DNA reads TGTGCCAGCAGCTTAGCCAGATACTACGAGCAGTACTTC. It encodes CASSLARYYEQYF.

As DNA, the CDR3 is TGTGCCAGCAGTGAACCGGGGGTTTACGACACTGAAGCTTTCTTT. It codes for CASSEPGVYDTEAFF. This rearrangement joins TRBV6-1 to TRBJ1-1, with a possible D match to TRBD1 (5 bases). This CDR3 is 15 amino acids long. V was pared by 2 bases and J by 3 bases, with 13 bases between. The germline gives CDR1 MNHNS, CDR2 SASEGT.

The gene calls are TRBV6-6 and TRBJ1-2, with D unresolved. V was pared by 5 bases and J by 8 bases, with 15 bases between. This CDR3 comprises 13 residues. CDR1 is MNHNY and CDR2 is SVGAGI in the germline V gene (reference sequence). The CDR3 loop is CASSEGDLVGYTF. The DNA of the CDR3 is TGTGCCAGCAGTGAGGGAGACCTAGTAGGCTACACCTTC.

CDR3 coding DNA: TGTGCCAGCAGTTACCTGACAGGGGGCGGCTACACCTTC. This sequence encodes CASSYLTGGGYTF. V gene TRBV6-5 combines with J gene TRBJ1-2; 10 bases match TRBD1. The germline CDR1 and CDR2 sequences are MNHEY and SVGAGI. The CDR3 spans 13 residues. Trimming cost V 2 bases and J 8 bases; bases outside gene matches: 2.

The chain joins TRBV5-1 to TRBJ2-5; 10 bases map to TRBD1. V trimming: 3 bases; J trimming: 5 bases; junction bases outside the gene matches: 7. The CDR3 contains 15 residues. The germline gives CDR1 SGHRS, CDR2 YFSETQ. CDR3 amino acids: CASSSDTGQGETQYF. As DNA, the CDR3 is TGCGCCAGCAGCTCTGACACGGGACAGGGGGAGACCCAGTACTTC.

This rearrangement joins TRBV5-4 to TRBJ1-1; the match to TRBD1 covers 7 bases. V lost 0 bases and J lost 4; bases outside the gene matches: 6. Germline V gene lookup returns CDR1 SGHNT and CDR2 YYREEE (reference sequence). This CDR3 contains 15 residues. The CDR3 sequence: CASSLGTGKGTEAFF. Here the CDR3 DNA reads TGTGCCAGCAGCTTGGGGACAGGTAAGGGCACTGAAGCTTTCTTT.

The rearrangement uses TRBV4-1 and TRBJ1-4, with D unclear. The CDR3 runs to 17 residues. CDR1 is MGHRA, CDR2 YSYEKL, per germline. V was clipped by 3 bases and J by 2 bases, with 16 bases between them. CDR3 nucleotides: TGCGCCAGCAGCCAGAGTGACGGGAGGTCTACTAATGAAAAACTGTTTTTT. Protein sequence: CASSQSDGRSTNEKLFF.

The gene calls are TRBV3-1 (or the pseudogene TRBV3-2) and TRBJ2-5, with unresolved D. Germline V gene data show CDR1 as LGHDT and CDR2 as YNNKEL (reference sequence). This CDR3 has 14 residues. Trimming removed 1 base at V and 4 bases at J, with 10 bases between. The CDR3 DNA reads TGTGCCAGCAGCCAAGTTGATAGCCGAGAGACCCAGTACTTC. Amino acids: CASSQVDSRETQYF.

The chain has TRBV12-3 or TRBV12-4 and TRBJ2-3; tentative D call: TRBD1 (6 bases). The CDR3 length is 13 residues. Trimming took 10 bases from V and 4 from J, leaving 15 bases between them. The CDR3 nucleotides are TGTGCCATACAGGGAGTCCGAGCAGATACGCAGTATTTT. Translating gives CAIQGVRADTQYF.

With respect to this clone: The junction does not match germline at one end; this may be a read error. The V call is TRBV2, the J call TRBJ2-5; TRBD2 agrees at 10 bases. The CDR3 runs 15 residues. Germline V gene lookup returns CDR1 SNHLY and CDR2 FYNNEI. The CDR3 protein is CASSKATSGAETQYF. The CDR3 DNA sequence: TGTGCCAGCAGTAAAGCAACTAGCGGGGCTGAGACCCAGTACTTC.

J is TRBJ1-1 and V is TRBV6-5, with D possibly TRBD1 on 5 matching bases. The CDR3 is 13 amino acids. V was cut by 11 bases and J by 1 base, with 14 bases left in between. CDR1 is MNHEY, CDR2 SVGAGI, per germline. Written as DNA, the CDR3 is TGTGCCTACGACAGAAATAAGAACACTGAAGCTTTCTTT. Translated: CAYDRNKNTEAFF.

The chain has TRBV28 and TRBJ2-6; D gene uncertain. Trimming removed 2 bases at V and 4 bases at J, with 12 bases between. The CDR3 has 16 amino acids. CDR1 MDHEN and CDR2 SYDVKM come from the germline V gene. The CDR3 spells CASSLVAPRGANVLTF. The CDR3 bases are TGTGCCAGCAGTTTAGTGGCTCCGCGGGGGGCCAACGTCCTGACTTTC.

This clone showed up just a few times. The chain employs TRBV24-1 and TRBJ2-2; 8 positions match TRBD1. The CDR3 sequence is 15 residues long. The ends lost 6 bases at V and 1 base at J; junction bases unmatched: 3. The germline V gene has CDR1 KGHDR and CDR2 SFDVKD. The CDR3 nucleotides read TGTGCCACCAGTCCAGGGGGCCGGAACACCGGGGAGCTGTTTTTT. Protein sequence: CATSPGGRNTGELFF.

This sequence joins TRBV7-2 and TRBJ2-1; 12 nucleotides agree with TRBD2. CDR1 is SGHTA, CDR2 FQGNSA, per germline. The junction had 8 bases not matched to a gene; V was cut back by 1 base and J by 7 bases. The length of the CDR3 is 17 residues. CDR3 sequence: CASSLVASGGARNEQFF. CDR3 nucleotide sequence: TGTGCCAGCAGCTTAGTAGCTAGCGGGGGGGCCAGGAATGAGCAGTTCTTC.

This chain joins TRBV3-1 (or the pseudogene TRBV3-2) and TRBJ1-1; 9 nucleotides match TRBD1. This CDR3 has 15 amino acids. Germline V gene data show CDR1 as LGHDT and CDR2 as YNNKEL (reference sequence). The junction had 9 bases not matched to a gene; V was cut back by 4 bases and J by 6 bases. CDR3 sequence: CASSPLGTGSAEAFF. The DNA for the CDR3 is TGTGCCAGCAGCCCTCTAGGGACAGGGAGCGCTGAAGCTTTCTTT.

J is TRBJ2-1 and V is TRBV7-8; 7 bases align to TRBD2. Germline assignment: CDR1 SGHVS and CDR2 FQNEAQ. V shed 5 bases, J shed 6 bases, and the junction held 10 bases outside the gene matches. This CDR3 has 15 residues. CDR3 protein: CASSPLLAFGNEQFF. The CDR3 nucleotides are TGTGCCAGCAGCCCTTTACTAGCGTTTGGCAATGAGCAGTTCTTC.